A selection of T cell receptor beta chains follows, all from one sample in a study of sequential checkpoint blockade in melanoma. The table came from immunoSEQ multiplex PCR; TCRdb's copy has only in-frame clones and leaves some out. The sample includes 2,400 or so clones, approximately 21% of them seen just once. The material was tumor tissue (inferred from file names), obtained from a patient given nivolumab and ipilimumab in sequence. The source of these receptors is a human donor with melanoma. Both conserved end residues are part of each CDR3. A D gene is named only where the DNA matches it firmly. For some rows the clone size is stated as once, few or many, or as a class when expanded; others skip it.

j_gene: TRBJ2-1
abundance: .
v_gene: TRBV12-5
len: 11
d_gene: .
CDR3nt: TGTGCCGTTAAAACAGGGCTTGAGCAGTTCTTC
CDR3aa: CAVKTGLEQFF

j_gene: TRBJ2-2
abundance: few
v_gene: TRBV18
len: 16
d_gene: .
CDR3nt: TGTGCCAGCTCACCACGATTCGGAGGGAACACCGGGGAGCTGTTTTTT
CDR3aa: CASSPRFGGNTGELFF

j_gene: TRBJ2-7
abundance: few
v_gene: TRBV6-8
len: 15
d_gene: TRBD1
CDR3nt: TGTGCCAGCAGAATCGGACAGGGCATTACCTACGAGCAGTACTTC
CDR3aa: CASRIGQGITYEQYF

j_gene: TRBJ2-7
abundance: many
v_gene: TRBV11-3
len: 14
d_gene: .
CDR3nt: TGTGCCAGCAGCCCTATAGGAGATCCCTACGAGCAGTACTTC
CDR3aa: CASSPIGDPYEQYF

j_gene: TRBJ2-1
abundance: .
v_gene: TRBV19
len: 16
d_gene: TRBD1
CDR3nt: TGTGCCAGCCGAGACCCGGGACAGGGAATTTTAAATGAGCAGTTCTTC
CDR3aa: CASRDPGQGILNEQFF

j_gene: TRBJ2-3
abundance: few
v_gene: TRBV30
len: 13
d_gene: .
CDR3nt: TGTGCCTGGACAGGGAGAGGCACAGATACGCAGTATTTT
CDR3aa: CAWTGRGTDTQYF

j_gene: TRBJ2-7
abundance: medium-sized
v_gene: TRBV9
len: 14
d_gene: .
CDR3nt: TGTGCCAGCAGCGTAGAGGGACTGTCCTACGAGCAGTACTTC
CDR3aa: CASSVEGLSYEQYF

j_gene: TRBJ2-1
abundance: few
v_gene: TRBV9
len: 12
d_gene: .
CDR3nt: TGTGCCAGCAGCGTATCCGGGCAGGGGCAGTTCTTC
CDR3aa: CASSVSGQGQFF

j_gene: TRBJ1-2
abundance: .
v_gene: TRBV19
len: 13
d_gene: TRBD1
CDR3nt: TGTGCCAGTAGTCCGGGACAGAGACAGGGCTACACCTTC
CDR3aa: CASSPGQRQGYTF

j_gene: TRBJ2-3
abundance: .
v_gene: TRBV11-3
len: 16
d_gene: TRBD1
CDR3nt: TGTGCCAGCAGCTCGTATCTAAGGACAGGAAGAGATACGCAGTATTTT
CDR3aa: CASSSYLRTGRDTQYF

j_gene: TRBJ2-1
abundance: .
v_gene: TRBV5-1
len: 18
d_gene: TRBD2
CDR3nt: TGCGCCAGCAGCTTTCCTAATACTAGCGGGAGGACCTACAATGAGCAGTTCTTC
CDR3aa: CASSFPNTSGRTYNEQFF

j_gene: TRBJ1-3
abundance: .
v_gene: TRBV30
len: 12
d_gene: .
CDR3nt: TGTGCCTGGACTAGACAAGGAAACACCATATATTTT
CDR3aa: CAWTRQGNTIYF

j_gene: TRBJ2-2
abundance: medium-sized
v_gene: TRBV11-3
len: 15
d_gene: .
CDR3nt: TGTGCCAGCAGCCATCAACGGTCAAACACCGGGGAGCTGTTTTTT
CDR3aa: CASSHQRSNTGELFF

j_gene: TRBJ1-5
abundance: .
v_gene: TRBV6-8
len: 15
d_gene: TRBD1
CDR3nt: TGTGCCAGCAGAAAAGACAGGGAGGAGAGGCAGCCCCAGCATTTT
CDR3aa: CASRKDREERQPQHF

j_gene: TRBJ1-6
abundance: few
v_gene: TRBV6-8
len: 13
d_gene: .
CDR3nt: TGTGCCAGCGGGGCTACCTATAATTCACCCCTCCACTTT
CDR3aa: CASGATYNSPLHF

j_gene: TRBJ1-5
abundance: .
v_gene: TRBV5-1
len: 15
d_gene: .
CDR3nt: TGCGCCAGCAGCTTGGCAGGGTACGGGAGTTCGCCCCAGCATTTT
CDR3aa: CASSLAGYGSSPQHF

j_gene: TRBJ1-1
abundance: .
v_gene: TRBV19
len: 16
d_gene: .
CDR3nt: TGTGCCAGTAGTATATCCCTTCTCTCGATTAACACTGAAGCTTTCTTT
CDR3aa: CASSISLLSINTEAFF

j_gene: TRBJ1-1
abundance: few
v_gene: TRBV6-8
len: 16
d_gene: TRBD1
CDR3nt: TGTGCCAGCCACCCGGGACAGGGGGCCCGGGGAACTGAAGCTTTCTTT
CDR3aa: CASHPGQGARGTEAFF

j_gene: TRBJ2-5
abundance: medium-sized
v_gene: TRBV11-3
len: 17
d_gene: .
CDR3nt: TGTGCCAGCAGCTTGATTTGGTCATTACCCGTTATAGAGACCCAGTACTTC
CDR3aa: CASSLIWSLPVIETQYF

j_gene: TRBJ2-5
abundance: many
v_gene: TRBV11-3
len: 16
d_gene: .
CDR3nt: TGTGCCAGCAGCTTCGGGCATCAGCGCTATAAAGAGACCCAGTACTTC
CDR3aa: CASSFGHQRYKETQYF

j_gene: TRBJ2-1
abundance: few
v_gene: TRBV10-3
len: 16
d_gene: TRBD2
CDR3nt: TGTGCCATCAGTGAGTCGGTAGCGGGAGGGGACAATGAGCAGTTCTTC
CDR3aa: CAISESVAGGDNEQFF

j_gene: TRBJ2-1
abundance: .
v_gene: TRBV19
len: 15
d_gene: .
CDR3nt: TGTGCCAGTAGTATTGGGGCAGGGAGGTACAATGAGCAGTTCTTC
CDR3aa: CASSIGAGRYNEQFF

j_gene: TRBJ2-2
abundance: few
v_gene: TRBV5-1
len: 17
d_gene: .
CDR3nt: TGCGCCAGCAGCTTGTGGGGTCGGGTCACGAACACCGGGGAGCTGTTTTTT
CDR3aa: CASSLWGRVTNTGELFF

j_gene: TRBJ2-5
abundance: many
v_gene: TRBV11-3
len: 14
d_gene: .
CDR3nt: TGTGCCAGCAGCTTCGGTGGGGGTCAAGAGACCCAGTACTTC
CDR3aa: CASSFGGGQETQYF

j_gene: TRBJ1-1
abundance: medium-sized
v_gene: TRBV6-8
len: 14
d_gene: .
CDR3nt: TGTGCCAGCACCCAACACACGCAGAACACTGAAGCTTTCTTT
CDR3aa: CASTQHTQNTEAFF

j_gene: TRBJ2-5
abundance: few
v_gene: TRBV30
len: 13
d_gene: TRBD1
CDR3nt: TGTGCCTACCGGGACAGGGTAGTTGAGACCCAGTACTTC
CDR3aa: CAYRDRVVETQYF

j_gene: TRBJ1-4
abundance: .
v_gene: TRBV6-8
len: 14
d_gene: TRBD1
CDR3nt: TGTGCCAGCAGTTGGACAGGGATGGATGAAAAACTGTTTTTT
CDR3aa: CASSWTGMDEKLFF

j_gene: TRBJ2-7
abundance: .
v_gene: TRBV19
len: 13
d_gene: TRBD1
CDR3nt: TGTGCCAGTAGTATTCAGGGGGTCTACGAGCAGTACTTC
CDR3aa: CASSIQGVYEQYF

j_gene: TRBJ1-1
abundance: .
v_gene: TRBV18
len: 16
d_gene: TRBD1
CDR3nt: TGTGCCAGCTCACCACCGTCGAGACAGGGGGCCACTGAAGCTTTCTTT
CDR3aa: CASSPPSRQGATEAFF

j_gene: TRBJ2-6
abundance: medium-sized
v_gene: TRBV11-3
len: 14
d_gene: TRBD1
CDR3nt: TGTGCCAGCAGTGACAGGGCTGGGGCCAACGTCCTGACTTTC
CDR3aa: CASSDRAGANVLTF

j_gene: TRBJ1-2
abundance: .
v_gene: TRBV5-1
len: 15
d_gene: .
CDR3nt: TGCGCCAGCAGCTTGTACAGGGCCACTAACTATGGCTACACCTTC
CDR3aa: CASSLYRATNYGYTF

j_gene: TRBJ2-3
abundance: .
v_gene: TRBV6-8
len: 15
d_gene: .
CDR3nt: TGTGCCAGCAGTGACGGGACTGATGGGTCAGATACGCAGTATTTT
CDR3aa: CASSDGTDGSDTQYF

j_gene: TRBJ2-2
abundance: .
v_gene: TRBV5-1
len: 17
d_gene: TRBD1
CDR3nt: TGCGCCAGCAGCTCGACAGGGGGCGGCGGGTTTCCCGGGGAGCTGTTTTTT
CDR3aa: CASSSTGGGGFPGELFF

j_gene: TRBJ2-2
abundance: medium-sized
v_gene: TRBV6-8
len: 15
d_gene: .
CDR3nt: TGTGCCAGCAGTTTCGGGAAGACAGACACCGGGGAGCTGTTTTTT
CDR3aa: CASSFGKTDTGELFF

j_gene: TRBJ1-2
abundance: .
v_gene: TRBV30
len: 14
d_gene: .
CDR3nt: TGTGCCTGGAGTGTAATCGACAGGAACTATGGCTACACCTTC
CDR3aa: CAWSVIDRNYGYTF

j_gene: TRBJ2-7
abundance: .
v_gene: TRBV29-1
len: 12
d_gene: .
CDR3nt: TGCAGCATTGAATCCGAGACGAATCAGCAGTACTTC
CDR3aa: CSIESETNQQYF

j_gene: TRBJ2-1
abundance: .
v_gene: TRBV6-8
len: 15
d_gene: TRBD2
CDR3nt: TGTGCCAGCAGGCGCGGGGGGCCCTCCTACAATGAGCAGTTCTTC
CDR3aa: CASRRGGPSYNEQFF

j_gene: TRBJ1-5
abundance: medium-sized
v_gene: TRBV11-3
len: 16
d_gene: .
CDR3nt: TGTGCCAGCAGCTCTTCAATCACAGGGCCCAATCAGCCCCAGCATTTT
CDR3aa: CASSSSITGPNQPQHF

j_gene: TRBJ2-5
abundance: few
v_gene: TRBV30
len: 14
d_gene: TRBD2
CDR3nt: TGTGCCTCGGAGGGCGGGGGGGGTCAAGAGACCCAGTACTTC
CDR3aa: CASEGGGGQETQYF

j_gene: TRBJ2-3
abundance: medium-sized
v_gene: TRBV11-3
len: 14
d_gene: TRBD1
CDR3nt: TGTGCCAGCAGCCGACAGGGGGCAACGGATACGCAGTATTTT
CDR3aa: CASSRQGATDTQYF

j_gene: TRBJ2-4
abundance: .
v_gene: TRBV6-8
len: 12
d_gene: TRBD1
CDR3nt: TGTGCCAGCGGGGACAGGGTGGACATTCAGTACTTC
CDR3aa: CASGDRVDIQYF

j_gene: TRBJ2-5
abundance: medium-sized
v_gene: TRBV28
len: 12
d_gene: .
CDR3nt: TGTGCCAGCAGCCCTGGGCAGGAGACCCAGTACTTC
CDR3aa: CASSPGQETQYF

j_gene: TRBJ2-7
abundance: few
v_gene: TRBV29-1
len: 13
d_gene: TRBD2
CDR3nt: TGCAGCGTTGTACTAGCGGGATTTTACGAGCAGTACTTC
CDR3aa: CSVVLAGFYEQYF

j_gene: TRBJ1-5
abundance: .
v_gene: TRBV18
len: 13
d_gene: .
CDR3nt: TGTGCCAGCTCACCGCCGACGCAACAGCCCCAGCATTTT
CDR3aa: CASSPPTQQPQHF